This TCR beta chain originates from a study of OX40 agonist ivuxolimab in advanced cancers. Across the whole study: Ivuxolimab was delivered to patients intravenously every 2 weeks at doses spanning 0.01 to 10 mg/kg. Study-wide results and limits: On average, CD8+ T cells showed a greater number of expanded clones than CD4+.

The V end was cut by 4 bases, the J end by 7 bases, with 16 bases between. From germline, CDR1 is SEHNR and CDR2 FQNEAQ (reference sequence). The CDR3 consists of 14 residues. A note on this clone: Its antigen remains unknown.

The protocol was immunoSEQ multiplex PCR, while the TCRdb copy is restricted to in-frame clones and leaves out a portion. The sample lists about 80,000 clones, 90% to 95% occurring once. Here the sequenced sample was CD4+ or CD8+ T cells sorted from blood, taken in a trial of the OX40 agonist ivuxolimab. The source is an adult with an advanced solid tumor such as melanoma, head and neck, liver or kidney cancer. The V call is TRBV7-9, the J call TRBJ1-2; D gene ambiguous. The CDR3 DNA reads TGTGCCAGCAGCTCAGTGGACGGGCTTGGTGGCTACACCTTC. Protein sequence: CASSSVDGLGGYTF.